This TCR beta chain originates from a study of cytomegalovirus exposure and HLA in healthy donors. Overall study results and limits: In an earlier analysis, productive rearrangement rates for most beta V segments clustered near 87% or 30%. Later analysis associated a missense DCLRE1C variant with TCR beta V- and J-gene trimming. A few CMV-associated chains were confirmed in vitro to be specific for CMV antigens.

The CDR3 length is 15 residues. Germline CDR1 SGHRS, CDR2 YFSETQ. Unmatched junction bases numbered 6, after V lost 4 bases and J lost 3 bases. For this clone: Its antigen is not identified.

PCR involved 60 Vbeta and 13 Jbeta primers. The assay was immunoSEQ multiplex PCR, and TCRdb's table has in-frame clones only and misses some. This repertoire includes tens of thousands of clones. Sequenced input: PBMCs. This receptor was obtained from a man aged 35-49 years in good health and CMV-seronegative. V and J are TRBV5-1 and TRBJ2-5; 10 bases align to TRBD2. In DNA form, the CDR3 reads TGCGCCAGCAGCAGGAGCGGGGGGGCCGAAGAGACCCAGTACTTC. It translates to CASSRSGGAEETQYF.